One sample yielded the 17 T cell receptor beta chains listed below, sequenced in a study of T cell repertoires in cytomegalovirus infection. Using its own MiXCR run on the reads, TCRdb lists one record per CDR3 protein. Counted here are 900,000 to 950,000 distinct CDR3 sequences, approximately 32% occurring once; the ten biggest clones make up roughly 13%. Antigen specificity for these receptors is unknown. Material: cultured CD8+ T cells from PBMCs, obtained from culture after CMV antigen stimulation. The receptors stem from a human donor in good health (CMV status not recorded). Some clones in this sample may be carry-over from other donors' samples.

CDR3 sequence (DNA): TGTGCCAGCAGTTTCTTGACGGATATAGGAGAGACCCAGTACTTC. It specifies CASSFLTDIGETQYF. J is TRBJ2-5 and V is TRBV6-2 or TRBV6-3; D is undetermined. The CDR3 runs 15 residues. Germline assignment: CDR1 MNHEY and CDR2 SVGEGT. Trimming left V 4 bases short and J 4 bases short, with 16 bases between.

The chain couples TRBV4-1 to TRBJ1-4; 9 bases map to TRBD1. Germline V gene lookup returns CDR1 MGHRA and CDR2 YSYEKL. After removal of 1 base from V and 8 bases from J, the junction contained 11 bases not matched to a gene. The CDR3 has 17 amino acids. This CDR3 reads CASSQALLGQGREKLFF. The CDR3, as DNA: TGCGCCAGCAGCCAAGCCTTACTGGGACAGGGACGGGAAAAACTGTTTTTT.

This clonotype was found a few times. Written as DNA, the CDR3 is TGTGCCAGTAGTATGCTGGAATCCCCCTACGAGCAGTACTTC. This translates into CASSMLESPYEQYF. This chain joins TRBV19 and TRBJ2-7, with D uncertain. CDR3 length equals 14 residues. V was trimmed by 3 bases and J by 2 bases, leaving 11 bases between them. The germline gives CDR1 LNHDA, CDR2 SQIVND (reference sequence).

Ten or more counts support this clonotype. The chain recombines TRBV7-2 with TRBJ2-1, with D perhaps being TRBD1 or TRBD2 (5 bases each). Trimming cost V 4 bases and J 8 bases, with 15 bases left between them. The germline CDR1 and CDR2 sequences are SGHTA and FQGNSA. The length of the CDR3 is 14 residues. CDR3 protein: CASSSGIRVDEQFF. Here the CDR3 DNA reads TGTGCCAGCAGCTCCGGGATCAGGGTGGATGAGCAGTTCTTC.

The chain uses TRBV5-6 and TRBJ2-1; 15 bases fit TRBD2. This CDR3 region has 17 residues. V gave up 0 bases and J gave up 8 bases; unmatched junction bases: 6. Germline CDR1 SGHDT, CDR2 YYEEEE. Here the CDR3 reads CASSLGTSGGATDEQFF. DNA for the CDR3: TGTGCCAGCAGCTTGGGGACTAGCGGGGGGGCGACGGATGAGCAGTTCTTC.

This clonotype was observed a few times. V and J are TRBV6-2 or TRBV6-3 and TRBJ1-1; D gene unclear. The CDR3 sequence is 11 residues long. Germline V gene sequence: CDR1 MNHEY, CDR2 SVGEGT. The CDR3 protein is CATARNTEAFF. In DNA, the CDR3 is TGTGCGACGGCGAGGAACACTGAAGCTTTCTTT.

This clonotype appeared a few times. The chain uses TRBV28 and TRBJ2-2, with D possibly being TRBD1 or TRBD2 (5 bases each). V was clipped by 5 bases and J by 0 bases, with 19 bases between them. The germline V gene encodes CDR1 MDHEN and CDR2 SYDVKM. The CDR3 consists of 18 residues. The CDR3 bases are TGTGCCAGCAGTCCCCGTGTTACAAGGGGAGCGAACACCGGGGAGCTGTTTTTT. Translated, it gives CASSPRVTRGANTGELFF.

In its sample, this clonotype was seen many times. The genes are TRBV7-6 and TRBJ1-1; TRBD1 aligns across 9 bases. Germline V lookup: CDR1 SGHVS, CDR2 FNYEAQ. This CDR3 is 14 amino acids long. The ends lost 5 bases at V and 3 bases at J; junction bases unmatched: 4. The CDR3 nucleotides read TGTGCCAGCAGCATTTGGACAGGGGACACTGAAGCTTTCTTT. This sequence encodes CASSIWTGDTEAFF. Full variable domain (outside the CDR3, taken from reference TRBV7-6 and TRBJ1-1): GAGVSQSPRYKVTKRGQDVALRCDPISGHVSLYWYRQALGQGPEFLTYFNYEAQQDKSGLPNDRFSAERPEGSISTLTIQRTEQRDSAMYRCASSIWTGDTEAFFGQGTRLTVV.

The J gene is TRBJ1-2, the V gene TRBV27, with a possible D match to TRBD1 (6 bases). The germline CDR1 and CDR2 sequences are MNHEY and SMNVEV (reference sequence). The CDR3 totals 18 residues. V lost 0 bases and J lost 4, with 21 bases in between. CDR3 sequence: CASSLSPRVPQGGYGYTF. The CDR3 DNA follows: TGTGCCAGCAGTTTATCGCCCAGGGTTCCTCAAGGGGGCTATGGCTACACCTTC.

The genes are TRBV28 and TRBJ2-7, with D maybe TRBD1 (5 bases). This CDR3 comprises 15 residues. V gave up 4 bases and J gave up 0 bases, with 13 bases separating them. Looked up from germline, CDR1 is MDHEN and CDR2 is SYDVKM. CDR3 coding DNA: TGTGCCAGCAGTTCTGGGGCGGTAGTCTCCTACGAGCAGTACGTC. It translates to CASSSGAVVSYEQYV.

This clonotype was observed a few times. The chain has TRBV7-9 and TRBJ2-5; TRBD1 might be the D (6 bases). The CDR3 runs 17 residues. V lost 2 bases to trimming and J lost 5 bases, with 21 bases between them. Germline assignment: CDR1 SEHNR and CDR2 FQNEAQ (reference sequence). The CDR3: CASSLLGRGGIGETQYF. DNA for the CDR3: TGTGCCAGCAGCTTATTGGGAAGAGGGGGTATCGGGGAGACCCAGTACTTC. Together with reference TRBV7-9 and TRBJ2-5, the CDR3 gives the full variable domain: DTGVSQNPRHKITKRGQNVTFRCDPISEHNRLYWYRQTLGQGPEFLTYFQNEAQLEKSRLLSDRFSAERPKGSFSTLEIQRTEQGDSAMYLCASSLLGRGGIGETQYFGPGTRLLVL.

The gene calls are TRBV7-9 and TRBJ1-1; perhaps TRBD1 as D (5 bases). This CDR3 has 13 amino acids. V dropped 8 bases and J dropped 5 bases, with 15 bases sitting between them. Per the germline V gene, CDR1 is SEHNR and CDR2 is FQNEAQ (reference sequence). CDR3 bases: TGTGCCAGCCTAACAGGTAGTGGTACTGAAGCTTTCTTT. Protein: CASLTGSGTEAFF.

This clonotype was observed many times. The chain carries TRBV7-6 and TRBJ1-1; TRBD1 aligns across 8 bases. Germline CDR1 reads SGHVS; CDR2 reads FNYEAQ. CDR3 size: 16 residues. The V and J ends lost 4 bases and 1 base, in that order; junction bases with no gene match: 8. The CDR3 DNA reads TGTGCCAGCAGCTCCTTATCAGGGGGCCCGAACACTGAAGCTTTCTTT. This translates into CASSSLSGGPNTEAFF.

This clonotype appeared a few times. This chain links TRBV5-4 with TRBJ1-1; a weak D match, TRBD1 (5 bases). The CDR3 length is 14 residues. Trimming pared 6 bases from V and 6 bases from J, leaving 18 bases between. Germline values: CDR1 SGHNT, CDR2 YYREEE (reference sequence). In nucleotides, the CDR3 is TGTGCCAGCACCCCCGTGCAAGGGGCGGCTGAAGCTTTCTTT. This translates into CASTPVQGAAEAFF.

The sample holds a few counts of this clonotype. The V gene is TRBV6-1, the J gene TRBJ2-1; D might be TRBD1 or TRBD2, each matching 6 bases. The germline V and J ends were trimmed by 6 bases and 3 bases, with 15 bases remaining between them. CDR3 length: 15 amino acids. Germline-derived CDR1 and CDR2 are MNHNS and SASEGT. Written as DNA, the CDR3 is TGTGCCAGCAGCCGGGGGCCTGGGGACTACAATGAGCAGTTCTTC. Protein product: CASSRGPGDYNEQFF.

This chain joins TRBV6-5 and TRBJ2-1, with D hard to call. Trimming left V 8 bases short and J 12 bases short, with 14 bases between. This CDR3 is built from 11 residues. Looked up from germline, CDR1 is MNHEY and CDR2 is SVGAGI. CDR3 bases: TGTGCCAGCGGCTTGTCTGTTGCGCAGTTCTTC. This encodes CASGLSVAQFF.

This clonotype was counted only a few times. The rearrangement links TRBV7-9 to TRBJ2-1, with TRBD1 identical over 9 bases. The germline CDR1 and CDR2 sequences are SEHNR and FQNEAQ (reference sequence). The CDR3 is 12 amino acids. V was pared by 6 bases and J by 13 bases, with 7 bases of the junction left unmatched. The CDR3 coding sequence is TGTGCCAGCAGTAACGACAGGGGGAGCCAGTTCTTC. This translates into CASSNDRGSQFF. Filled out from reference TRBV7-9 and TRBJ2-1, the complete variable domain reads DTGVSQNPRHKITKRGQNVTFRCDPISEHNRLYWYRQTLGQGPEFLTYFQNEAQLEKSRLLSDRFSAERPKGSFSTLEIQRTEQGDSAMYLCASSNDRGSQFFGPGTRLTVL.